These T cell receptor beta chains were read from a single sample in a study of post-analysis software for immune sequencing data. MiXCR, applied by TCRdb to the PCR reads, yields one record per CDR3 protein. The table includes some 160,000 distinct CDR3 sequences, around 36% detected once. The material sequenced was blood, taken after autologous hematopoietic stem cell transplantation. These receptors were collected from a girl between 5 and 17 years old with multiple sclerosis. The CDR3 runs from the conserved cysteine through the conserved F or W. A D gene is named only where the DNA matches it firmly. Clone size appears in some rows only: once, few, many, or a class for an expanded clone.

D: -; V: TRBV3-1; size: -; J: TRBJ2-1; DNA: TGTGCCAGCAGCCAAGTGCGGGGCTCCTACAATGAGCAGTTCTTC; CDR3: CASSQVRGSYNEQFF
D: -; V: TRBV7-6; size: many; J: TRBJ2-7; DNA: TGTGCCAGCAGCTTAGTAGCTTCCGAGACACACAACGAGCAGTACTTC; CDR3: CASSLVASETHNEQYF
D: -; V: TRBV6-5; size: -; J: TRBJ1-1; DNA: TGTGCCAGCAGTTACTTGGACAGAACTAACCCCTGGCCGGGGTTGACTGAAGCTTTCTTT; CDR3: CASSYLDRTNPWPGLTEAFF
D: TRBD1; V: TRBV7-2; size: -; J: TRBJ1-2; DNA: TGTGCCAGCAGCGGGACAGGGGGAAGGGGTGATGGCTACACCTTC; CDR3: CASSGTGGRGDGYTF
D: TRBD1; V: TRBV7-9; size: few; J: TRBJ2-5; DNA: TGTGCCAGCAGCCCGCGACAGGGTCGGGTGTACCAAGAGACCCAGTACTTC; CDR3: CASSPRQGRVYQETQYF
D: -; V: TRBV7-3; size: many; J: TRBJ2-3; DNA: TGTGCCAGCAGCTTACGAGGGAGCACAGATACGCAGTATTTT; CDR3: CASSLRGSTDTQYF
D: -; V: TRBV10-3; size: few; J: TRBJ2-5; DNA: TGTGCCATCACCCCGGACCCTATATACAATGAGCAGTACTTC; CDR3: CAITPDPIYNEQYF
D: -; V: TRBV10-3; size: -; J: TRBJ1-5; DNA: TGTGCCATCAGTGAGTCTGTCAGGGAGAGGCGGCAGCCCCAGCATTTT; CDR3: CAISESVRERRQPQHF
D: -; V: TRBV12-3/TRBV12-4; size: few; J: TRBJ2-7; DNA: TGTGCCAGCACCAACGCCTACGAGCAGTACTTC; CDR3: CASTNAYEQYF
D: -; V: TRBV5-1; size: -; J: TRBJ2-1; DNA: TGCGCCAGCAGCTTCCGGAGTTCCCAGGGTGAGCAGTTCTTC; CDR3: CASSFRSSQGEQFF
D: TRBD2; V: TRBV5-1; size: few; J: TRBJ2-2; DNA: TGCGCCAGCAGCCACGCCACTAGCGGGAGGGCCTCCGGGGAGCTGTTTTTT; CDR3: CASSHATSGRASGELFF
D: -; V: TRBV5-1; size: few; J: TRBJ1-4; DNA: TGCGCCAGCGGGTTGGTATCGGATGGAAAACTGTTTTTT; CDR3: CASGLVSDGKLFF
D: TRBD1; V: TRBV4-3; size: few; J: TRBJ2-6; DNA: TGCGCCAGCAGCCAGTTAACAGGGGGCGATGGGGCCAACGTCCTGACTTTC; CDR3: CASSQLTGGDGANVLTF
D: -; V: TRBV7-9; size: few; J: TRBJ2-7; DNA: TGTGCCAGCAGCCCCCCGGACAGACCCTACGAGCAGTACTTC; CDR3: CASSPPDRPYEQYF
D: -; V: TRBV27; size: -; J: TRBJ2-7; DNA: TGTGCCAGCAGTGCAGGGCGGACTACCTACGAGCAGTACTTC; CDR3: CASSAGRTTYEQYF
D: -; V: TRBV12-3/TRBV12-4; size: many; J: TRBJ1-1; DNA: TGTGCCAGCAGTTTAGGCCGGAACACTGAAGCTTTCTTT; CDR3: CASSLGRNTEAFF
D: TRBD1; V: TRBV29-1; size: many; J: TRBJ1-2; DNA: TGCAGCGCAGGGACAGCTAACTATGGCTACACCTTC; CDR3: CSAGTANYGYTF
D: TRBD2; V: TRBV10-3; size: few; J: TRBJ2-1; DNA: TGTGCCATCAAATTGCGGGAGGGAGACAATGAGCAGTTCTTC; CDR3: CAIKLREGDNEQFF
D: TRBD2; V: TRBV10-3; size: -; J: TRBJ2-7; DNA: TGTGGGGCCGGGACTAGCATCTACGAGCAGTACTTC; CDR3: CGAGTSIYEQYF
D: -; V: TRBV6-1; size: few; J: TRBJ2-7; DNA: TGTGCCAGTGAGAGAGGGCTCGGCGAGCAGTACTTC; CDR3: CASERGLGEQYF
D: -; V: TRBV7-9; size: -; J: TRBJ2-5; DNA: TGTGCCAGCAGTTACACTGGACTCTCAAAAGAGACCCAGTACTTC; CDR3: CASSYTGLSKETQYF
D: -; V: TRBV18; size: -; J: TRBJ1-1; DNA: TGTGCCAGCTCACCAACGAGAACGGCTGAAGCTTTCTTT; CDR3: CASSPTRTAEAFF
D: -; V: TRBV20-1; size: -; J: TRBJ2-7; DNA: TGCAGTGCTAGAGGACAGATGGGGCAGTACTTC; CDR3: CSARGQMGQYF